This T cell receptor (beta chain) was recorded in a study of shared clonotypes between healthy human individuals. As for this clone: As yet, its antigen is unknown.

Assay used: immunoSEQ multiplex PCR; TCRdb lists only in-frame clones, some missing. The sample lists 600,000 to 750,000 clones; approximately 72% were seen once. Study-wide findings and caveats: Relative to clonotypes present in all four donors, those not shared had lower generation probabilities.

This clonotype was obtained from a young woman in good health. Sequenced material: memory CD4+ T cells sorted from blood. Subset denoted: CD45RA-negative fraction.

CDR3 DNA: TGTGCCAGCTCTTCCGACAGGGCTAATGAGCAGTTCTTC. Protein product: CASSSDRANEQFF. The chain uses TRBV18 and TRBJ2-1, with TRBD1 identical over 7 bases. The CDR3 totals 13 residues. Germline CDR1 KGHSH, CDR2 LQKENI. V lost 6 bases, J lost 7 bases, and 6 bases stayed unmatched. Full variable domain (remainder filled in from reference TRBV18 and TRBJ2-1): NAGVMQNPRHLVRRRGQEARLRCSPMKGHSHVYWYRQLPEEGLKFMVYLQKENIIDESGMPKERFSAEFPKEGPSILRIQQVVRGDSAAYFCASSSDRANEQFFGPGTRLTVL.